The T cell receptor beta chain under discussion was sequenced for a study of cytomegalovirus exposure and HLA in healthy donors. General study results and limits: Sequencing likely caused a cluster of highly shared sequence variants.

The CDR3 consists of 10 residues. The V gene's germline CDR1 is SGHVS and CDR2 FQNEAQ. Between the trimmed V and J ends, which lost 7 bases and 10 bases, there was a span of 11 bases. Healthy bone marrow donors supplied every sample. Primers included in the PCR were 60 Vbeta and 13 Jbeta primers. The table came from immunoSEQ multiplex PCR; TCRdb's copy has only in-frame clones and leaves some out. This table holds around 140,000 clones, approximately 80% found once. This clone was seen only once. Its cognate antigen is unknown. This chain joins TRBV7-8 and TRBJ2-7; D possibly corresponds to TRBD2 (5 bases). Sequenced material: PBMCs. This clonotype originated in a woman aged 55 to 70 in good health and CMV-seronegative. CDR3 DNA sequence: TGTGCCAGCATAGGAGAGGGCCAGTACTTC. Translating gives CASIGEGQYF. Combining the CDR3 with reference TRBV7-8 and TRBJ2-7 gives the whole variable domain GAGVSQSPRYKVAKRGQDVALRCDPISGHVSLFWYQQALGQGPEFLTYFQNEAQLDKSGLPSDRFFAERPEGSVSTLKIQRTQQEDSAVYLCASIGEGQYFGPGTRLTVT.